The next 32 T cell receptor beta chains were all read from a single sample in a study of blood T cells in healthy people across ages (dated by TCRdb to about 2015). The library was made by 5' RACE. The sequencer listed for this sample is Illumina HiSeq 2500. A second PCR of about 7 to 12 cycles was run with a J-beta primer mix and a sample-barcoded 5' primer. The public sequencing data were trimmed at Q25 with fastp and processed into clonotypes with MiXCR by TCRdb, which kept only in-frame beta chains. Each entry merges the rows of one CDR3 protein and shows their most common DNA and genes. The sample records approximately 850,000 distinct CDR3 sequences, around 42% of which are singletons. Roughly a fifth of the sample belongs to the ten largest clones. The sample consisted of blood. These receptors all stem from a man in his sixties in good health.

Regarding this clonotype: At one end, the junction sequence differs from germline, possibly due to a read error. This rearrangement joins TRBV24-1 to TRBJ2-1; the match to TRBD2 covers 8 bases. Germline CDR1 reads KGHDR; CDR2 reads SFDVKD. The CDR3 is made up of 15 amino acids. CDR3 nucleotide sequence: TGTGCCTCCAGTGATAGGGCGGGGGGTAACAATGAGCAGTTCTTC. Its translation: CASSDRAGGNNEQFF.

This sequence joins TRBV6-4 and TRBJ2-7, with TRBD1 matching over 7 bases. With 0 bases clipped from V and 2 bases from J, the junction kept 1 base outside the gene matches. The CDR3 is 14 residues long. CDR1 MRHNA and CDR2 SNTAGT come from the germline V gene. The DNA of the CDR3 is TGTGCCAGCAGTGACTCAACAGGGGCCTACGAGCAGTACTTC. This codes for CASSDSTGAYEQYF.

The chain recombines TRBV7-9 with TRBJ1-6; 10 nucleotides align to TRBD1. The CDR3 consists of 15 residues. The V gene end was trimmed by 2 bases and the J gene end by 10 bases; junction bases not matched to a gene: 5. From germline, CDR1 is SEHNR and CDR2 FQNEAQ (reference sequence). The CDR3 sequence is CASSLWTGGESPLHF. Written as DNA, the CDR3 is TGTGCCAGCAGCTTATGGACAGGGGGAGAATCACCCCTCCACTTT.

This chain joins TRBV2 and TRBJ2-5; D is unresolved. The end of the DNA aligns better with TRBJ2-7, so the J call may be wrong. Germline V gene lookup returns CDR1 SNHLY and CDR2 FYNNEI. This CDR3 spans 11 amino acids. In DNA form, the CDR3 reads TGTGCCAGCGAGGCGGCAGACGAGCAGTACTTC. Protein: CASEAADEQYF.

The chain is built from TRBV12-3 or TRBV12-4 and TRBJ2-4; 10 bases are shared with TRBD1. The CDR3 runs to 14 residues. The ends lost 6 bases at V and 9 bases at J; junction bases unmatched: 8. CDR3: CASSSRTGGGIQYF. CDR3 in DNA: TGTGCCAGCAGCTCCCGGACAGGGGGAGGCATTCAGTACTTC.

Only one count was recorded for this clonotype. CDR3 sequence: CASSRRDRGLGANVLTF. CDR3 DNA: TGTGCCAGCAGTCGCCGGGACAGGGGGCTCGGGGCCAACGTCCTGACTTTC. V usage is TRBV6-6 and J usage is TRBJ2-6; 12 positions agree with TRBD1. After removal of 5 bases from V and 4 bases from J, the junction contained 6 bases not matched to a gene. Germline values: CDR1 MNHNY, CDR2 SVGAGI (reference sequence). The CDR3 has 17 amino acids.

This clonotype occurred many times. The chain couples TRBV11-1 to TRBJ2-5; tentatively, D is TRBD2 (5 bases). The CDR3 is made up of 16 amino acids. V lost 5 bases and J lost 1, with 17 bases in between. Germline assignment: CDR1 SGHAT and CDR2 FQDESV (reference sequence). DNA of the CDR3: TGTGCCAGCAGCCCGAGGGAACGCGGCCTCCAAGAGACCCAGTACTTC. Residues: CASSPRERGLQETQYF.

Only a few counts were recorded for this clonotype. V usage is TRBV15 and J usage is TRBJ2-5; D might be TRBD2 (6 bases). V gave up 8 bases and J gave up 1 base, with 8 bases separating them. CDR1 is LNHNV and CDR2 is YYDKDF in the germline V gene (reference sequence). The CDR3 loop spans 12 amino acids. The CDR3: CATSGGQETQYF. Here the CDR3 DNA reads TGTGCCACCTCCGGGGGCCAAGAGACCCAGTACTTC. The entire variable domain, with the rest obtained from reference TRBV15 and TRBJ2-5, is as follows: DAMVIQNPRYQVTQFGKPVTLSCSQTLNHNVMYWYQQKSSQAPKLLFHYYDKDFNNEADTPDNFQSRRPNTSFCFLDIRSPGLGDTAMYLCATSGGQETQYFGPGTRLLVL.

This chain joins TRBV4-3 and TRBJ1-4; perhaps TRBD1 as D (6 bases). Trimming left V 1 base short and J 1 base short, with 13 bases between. This CDR3 is built from 17 residues. Looked up from germline, CDR1 is LGHNA and CDR2 is YSLEER. CDR3 DNA sequence: TGCGCCAGCAGCCAAGGATTAGGGACAATAACTAATGAAAAACTGTTTTTT. This translates into CASSQGLGTITNEKLFF.

The CDR3 spells CASSLEAVRSNYGYTF. DNA for the CDR3: TGTGCCAGCAGCTTGGAGGCAGTCCGGTCTAACTATGGCTACACCTTC. This chain connects TRBV5-6 to TRBJ1-2; D not resolved. Germline loops: CDR1 SGHDT, CDR2 YYEEEE. The CDR3 consists of 16 residues. V lost 0 bases and J 0 bases, leaving 12 bases between the germline ends.

The V and J genes are TRBV12-5 and TRBJ2-1, with 9 bases lining up with TRBD2. In germline, CDR1 is LGHNT, CDR2 FRNRAP. There are 13 residues in the CDR3. The V segment lost 5 bases and the J segment 8 bases; nucleotides outside the gene matches: 4. The CDR3 sequence: CASGQSGGHEQFF. Written as DNA, the CDR3 is TGTGCTAGTGGTCAAAGCGGGGGGCATGAGCAGTTCTTC.

In its sample, this clonotype was seen many times. This sequence joins TRBV25-1 and TRBJ2-7, with 8 nucleotides matching TRBD1. With 3 bases clipped from V and 2 bases from J, the junction kept 6 bases outside the gene matches. This CDR3 spans 15 amino acids. Germline loops: CDR1 MGHDK, CDR2 SYGVNS. In nucleotides, the CDR3 is TGTGCCAGCAGTGAGAGGACAGGGCGCGCCTACGAGCAGTACTTC. This encodes CASSERTGRAYEQYF.

This clonotype was counted only a few times. J is TRBJ1-5 and V is TRBV20-1; D ambiguous. Germline CDR1 is DFQATT and CDR2 is SNEGSKA (reference sequence). This CDR3 is built from 13 residues. Trimming removed 6 bases from V and 2 bases from J, with 11 bases in between. The CDR3 sequence is CSAPVDGNQPQHF. The DNA of the CDR3 is TGCAGTGCCCCCGTGGATGGCAATCAGCCCCAGCATTTT.

The chain has TRBV27 and TRBJ1-1; D not certain. The germline V and J ends were trimmed by 7 bases and 4 bases, with 19 bases remaining between them. The germline CDR1 and CDR2 sequences are MNHEY and SMNVEV (reference sequence). The CDR3 length is 15 residues. CDR3 in amino acids: CASTSRRAEGTEAFF. In nucleotides, the CDR3 is TGTGCCAGCACAAGCCGGAGGGCTGAGGGCACTGAAGCTTTCTTT.

This clonotype was observed a handful of times. The chain uses TRBV25-1 and TRBJ2-3, with D unclear. CDR1 is MGHDK and CDR2 is SYGVNS in the germline V gene. This CDR3 is built from 14 residues. V gave up 7 bases and J gave up 2 bases, with 13 bases separating them. The CDR3 here is CASTGRTVTDTQYF. The CDR3 coding sequence is TGTGCCAGCACGGGCAGAACAGTCACAGATACGCAGTATTTT.

This clonotype was seen a few times. This chain joins TRBV20-1 and TRBJ1-1; TRBD1 might be the D (6 bases). Germline CDR1 reads DFQATT; CDR2 reads SNEGSKA (reference sequence). There are 15 residues in the CDR3. V lost 5 bases and J lost 0, with 16 bases in between. The CDR3 region is CSAYRDPRMNTEAFF. The DNA of the CDR3 is TGCAGTGCTTACAGGGACCCAAGAATGAACACTGAAGCTTTCTTT.

This chain joins TRBV11-2 and TRBJ2-7; TRBD1 is a possible D gene (5 bases). The end of the DNA is better explained by TRBJ2-5, so the J call may be wrong. From germline, CDR1 is SGHAT and CDR2 FQNNGV. CDR3 size: 14 residues. This CDR3 reads CASSSLRQGETQYF. CDR3 in DNA: TGTGCCAGCAGCTCTCTTCGGCAGGGAGAGACCCAGTACTTC.

About this clonotype itself: The junction and the germline gene differ at one end; a read error may be behind it. The CDR3 nucleotides are TGTGCCAGCAGCCCACGACATGGATTGGGGGATCTGTTTTTT. It is translated as CASSPRHGLGDLFF. The chain employs TRBV5-5 and TRBJ2-2, with D perhaps given as TRBD1 or TRBD2 (5 bases each). CDR1 and CDR2 (germline): SGHKS, YYEKEE (reference sequence). The CDR3 loop spans 14 amino acids.

This clonotype was recorded once. This chain connects TRBV6-5 to TRBJ1-5, with 7 bases aligning to TRBD1. Germline CDR1 is MNHEY and CDR2 is SVGAGI. The CDR3 runs to 15 residues. Trimming at V came to 5 bases and at J to 5 bases, leaving 9 bases not matched to a gene. The CDR3 region has the DNA TGTGCCAGCAGTCCCCATGGACAGGCTCATCAGCCCCAGCATTTT. Protein: CASSPHGQAHQPQHF.

This clonotype was seen at least ten times. The chain joins TRBV5-1 to TRBJ2-1; 8 bases are shared with TRBD1. The CDR3 has 14 residues. Germline V gene lookup returns CDR1 SGHRS and CDR2 YFSETQ. V was clipped by 5 bases and J by 9 bases; unmatched bases: 10. CDR3 protein: CASRRTGLEGEQFF. In DNA form, the CDR3 reads TGCGCCAGCAGAAGGACAGGGTTGGAGGGTGAGCAGTTCTTC.

This clonotype came up a few times. The genes are TRBV7-2 and TRBJ2-5; D might be TRBD2 (5 bases). V shed 5 bases and J shed 1 base, with 14 bases lying between them. The CDR3 length is 15 residues. Germline CDR1 SGHTA, CDR2 FQGNSA. CDR3 sequence (DNA): TGTGCCAGCAGCCCCGGGGAAGAGGGCCAAGAGACCCAGTACTTC. Translation gives CASSPGEEGQETQYF.

The rearrangement uses TRBV6-6 and TRBJ1-4; tentative D call: TRBD1 (5 bases). The CDR3 totals 17 residues. Germline V lookup: CDR1 MNHNY, CDR2 SVGAGI (reference sequence). V shed 0 bases and J shed 3 bases, with 14 bases lying between them. The CDR3 spells CASSYSLQGSANEKLFF. Written as DNA, the CDR3 is TGTGCCAGCAGTTACTCGCTGCAGGGCTCGGCTAATGAAAAACTGTTTTTT.

V gene TRBV7-2 combines with J gene TRBJ2-5; no clear D. This CDR3 is 14 amino acids long. Trimming left V 5 bases short and J 11 bases short, with 21 bases between. In germline, CDR1 is SGHTA, CDR2 FQGNSA. As DNA, the CDR3 is TGTGCCAGCAGCCGTCGCACCAATCGCAATGAGCAGTACTTC. Amino acids: CASSRRTNRNEQYF.

This chain connects TRBV12-3 or TRBV12-4 to TRBJ1-1; TRBD1 matches at 8 bases. The CDR3 consists of 13 residues. V was clipped by 6 bases and J by 6 bases; unmatched bases: 6. In nucleotides, the CDR3 is TGTGCCAGCAGGGACAGGGCGAAAGCTGAAGCTTTCTTT. Encoded protein: CASRDRAKAEAFF.

Details on this clonotype: A much more abundant neighbour one base away suggests this may be a read error. The CDR3 here is CASRRTSVEAQYF. In DNA form, the CDR3 reads TGTGCCAGCAGAAGAACTAGCGTAGAGGCCCAGTACTTC. This chain joins TRBV12-3 or TRBV12-4 and TRBJ2-7; 7 positions agree with TRBD2. V was clipped by 6 bases and J by 10 bases; unmatched bases: 12. There are 13 residues in the CDR3.

The sample holds a few counts of this clonotype. The V call is TRBV6-2 or TRBV6-3, the J call TRBJ2-6; 11 nucleotides agree with TRBD1. The trim removed 2 bases at V and 9 bases at J, leaving 6 bases unmatched. The germline CDR1 and CDR2 sequences are MNHEY and SVGEGT. The CDR3 is 16 residues long. In DNA, the CDR3 is TGTGCCAGCAGTTACCGTGGGACAGGGGGTGGCAACGTCCTGACTTTC. Translating gives CASSYRGTGGGNVLTF.

V gene TRBV20-1 combines with J gene TRBJ1-2; the D gene is possibly TRBD1 (6 bases). The CDR3 extends over 15 amino acids. Germline assignment: CDR1 DFQATT and CDR2 SNEGSKA (reference sequence). Trimming removed 3 bases at V and 5 bases at J, with 19 bases between. CDR3: CSASLRAQGNYGYTF. The CDR3 DNA reads as TGCAGTGCTAGCCTACGGGCTCAGGGGAATTATGGCTACACCTTC.

V is TRBV4-3 and J is TRBJ2-1; no firm D call. CDR1 and CDR2 (germline): LGHNA, YSLEER. Trimming stripped 0 bases from V and 3 bases from J, with 12 bases between. The CDR3 spans 16 residues. The CDR3, as DNA: TGCGCCAGCAGCCAAGATCGCCAGGCCCTCTACAATGAGCAGTTCTTC. Amino acids: CASSQDRQALYNEQFF.

V and J are TRBV4-1 and TRBJ2-1; D is unclear. The CDR3 has 15 amino acids. CDR1 is MGHRA and CDR2 is YSYEKL in the germline V gene. V was trimmed by 0 bases and J by 10 bases, leaving 16 bases between them. CDR3 in amino acids: CASSQDMLDGKEQFF. The CDR3 coding sequence is TGCGCCAGCAGCCAAGATATGCTGGACGGAAAAGAGCAGTTCTTC.

This chain joins TRBV6-1 and TRBJ1-1; the D is unclear. Trimming shortened V by 4 bases and J by 4 bases, and 16 bases separated the two germline ends. The CDR3 runs 15 residues. Germline assignment: CDR1 MNHNS and CDR2 SASEGT. CDR3 residues: CASSATDPGVTEAFF. The CDR3 nucleotides are TGTGCCAGCAGTGCCACGGACCCCGGGGTCACTGAAGCTTTCTTT.

The V gene is TRBV9, the J gene TRBJ2-1, with D unresolved. The ends were cut back, 0 bases at V and 7 bases at J, with 14 bases in the middle. Germline V gene lookup returns CDR1 SGDLS and CDR2 YYNGEE. The CDR3 contains 15 residues. The CDR3 coding sequence is TGTGCCAGCAGCGTAGCGCCGGAATGGGGAAATGAGCAGTTCTTC. Protein: CASSVAPEWGNEQFF.

The chain has TRBV6-5 and TRBJ2-7; D call uncertain. The V end was cut by 10 bases, the J end by 7 bases, with 29 bases between. Germline-derived CDR1 and CDR2 are MNHEY and SVGAGI. The CDR3 contains 16 residues. This CDR3 is CATQNAVGRSYNEQYF. The DNA for the CDR3 is TGTGCCACCCAAAACGCGGTTGGCCGCTCCTACAATGAGCAGTACTTC.